This TCR beta chain was sequenced during a study of cytomegalovirus exposure and HLA in healthy donors. Vbeta (60) and Jbeta (13) primers were used in the PCR. Only in-frame clones appear in the TCRdb table, and some are missing; sequencing was by immunoSEQ multiplex PCR. The profile shows roughly 100,000 clones, 70% to 80% of them singletons. This CDR3 contains 15 residues. V lost 5 bases, J lost 4 bases, and 6 bases stayed unmatched. Germline-derived CDR1 and CDR2 are LNHDA and SQIVND (reference sequence). Sequenced material: PBMCs. This receptor was taken from a female donor in good health and CMV-seronegative. The gene calls are TRBV19 and TRBJ1-4; 8 positions agree with TRBD1. The CDR3 DNA reads TGTGCCAGTAGTCCGACGGGACAGGATAATGAAAAACTGTTTTTT. Protein sequence: CASSPTGQDNEKLFF.